Listed below are T cell receptor beta chains from one sample, sequenced in a study of patients with pleural tuberculosis. MiXCR, run by TCRdb on the reads, gives a single entry per CDR3 protein. The data contain 25,000 to 30,000 distinct CDR3 sequences, 15% to 20% of them singletons. Sequencing was done on a sample of peripheral blood. All receptors come from a human donor with pleural tuberculosis. Both conserved end residues are part of each CDR3. Fields, in order: J gene, V gene, D gene, clone size, CDR3 protein, CDR3 DNA. The D gene is left open where the match is weak. Clone size is given for some rows only: seen once, a few or many times, or a class if the clone is expanded.

TRBJ1-1 | TRBV6-5 | TRBD1 | NA | CAGSYQGADTKAFF | TGTGCCGGCAGTTATCAGGGGGCCGACACTAAAGCTTTCTTT
TRBJ2-3 | TRBV19 | NA | NA | CASSPPGSDTQYF | TGTGCCAGTAGTCCGCCGGGGTCAGATACGCAGTATTTT
TRBJ1-5 | TRBV19 | NA | many | CASSKGTEGQPQHF | TGTGCCAGTAGTAAAGGGACGGAGGGACAGCCCCAGCATTTT
TRBJ2-3 | TRBV12-3/TRBV12-4 | TRBD1 | many | CASCVGRGPDTQYF | TGTGCCAGTTGTGTGGGCAGGGGGCCAGATACGCAGTATTTT
TRBJ1-5 | TRBV11-2 | NA | many | CASSLEGYSNQPQHF | TGTGCCAGCAGCTTAGAGGGATATAGCAATCAGCCCCAGCATTTT
TRBJ2-1 | TRBV5-1 | TRBD1 | many | CASSLGTGAFNEQFF | TGCGCCAGCAGCCTTGGGACAGGGGCCTTCAATGAGCAGTTCTTC
TRBJ1-1 | TRBV5-4 | NA | many | CASSSGREAFF | TGTGCCAGCAGCTCGGGGCGTGAAGCTTTCTTT
TRBJ2-1 | TRBV6-2/TRBV6-3 | TRBD1 | many | CASREDRDPSNEQFF | TGTGCCAGCAGGGAAGACAGGGACCCTTCCAATGAGCAGTTCTTC
TRBJ2-6 | TRBV7-9 | NA | few | CASSYDRPSGANVLTF | TGTGCCAGCAGCTATGACAGACCATCTGGGGCCAACGTCCTGACTTTC
TRBJ2-3 | TRBV15 | NA | many | CATLRDFTDTQYF | TGTGCCACCCTCCGGGACTTCACAGATACGCAGTATTTT
TRBJ1-1 | TRBV4-2 | NA | NA | CASSQNMNTGAFF | TGTGCCAGCAGCCAAAACATGAACACTGGAGCTTTCTTT
TRBJ2-1 | TRBV7-9 | TRBD1 | many | CASSQGDEQFF | TGTGCCAGCAGCCAGGGGGATGAGCAGTTCTTC
TRBJ1-1 | TRBV29-1 | NA | many | CSARAGGTEAFF | TGCAGCGCCCGGGCGGGTGGGACTGAAGCTTTCTTT
TRBJ2-5 | TRBV12-3/TRBV12-4 | NA | many | CASSNRDTQETQYF | TGTGCCAGCAGCAACCGGGACACCCAAGAGACCCAGTACTTC
TRBJ2-1 | TRBV5-4 | TRBD2 | many | CASRRTSQVNEQFF | TGTGCCAGCAGGAGGACTAGCCAGGTGAATGAGCAGTTCTTC
TRBJ2-5 | TRBV20-1 | TRBD2 | many | CSAALQREGETQYF | TGCAGTGCTGCTCTCCAGCGGGAGGGGGAGACCCAGTACTTC
TRBJ1-5 | TRBV15 | NA | many | CATRSGVSNQPQHF | TGTGCCACCCGCTCTGGGGTTAGCAATCAGCCCCAGCATTTT
TRBJ2-1 | TRBV20-1 | TRBD2 | many | CSARPGRTSGSDNEQFF | TGCAGTGCTAGACCCGGTAGGACTAGCGGGAGCGACAATGAGCAGTTCTTC
TRBJ1-2 | TRBV24-1 | TRBD1 | many | CATSDWDREGYTF | TGTGCCACCAGTGATTGGGACAGGGAAGGCTACACCTTC
TRBJ1-1 | TRBV30 | NA | NA | CAWSALNSGQINTEAFF | TGTGCCTGGAGCGCGCTAAATTCCGGACAGATTAACACTGAAGCTTTCTTT
TRBJ1-5 | TRBV3-1 | NA | many | CASSQEGLPQHF | TGTGCCAGCAGCCAAGAGGGTCTGCCCCAGCATTTT
TRBJ2-7 | TRBV7-9 | NA | NA | CASSRTVYGQYF | TGTGCCAGCAGCCGGACGGTCTACGGGCAGTACTTC
TRBJ2-5 | TRBV5-1 | TRBD2 | many | CASSLRLAGVETQYF | TGCGCCAGCAGCTTAAGGCTAGCGGGAGTAGAGACCCAGTACTTC
TRBJ2-1 | TRBV14 | NA | many | CASSQDFESSYNEQFF | TGTGCCAGCAGCCAAGATTTCGAGAGCTCCTACAATGAGCAGTTCTTC
TRBJ1-5 | TRBV6-1 | NA | medium-sized | CASSHRGNQPQHF | TGTGCCAGCAGTCACAGGGGCAATCAGCCCCAGCATTTT
TRBJ2-1 | TRBV4-2 | NA | many | CASSQGGSGDSYNEQFF | TGTGCCAGCAGCCAAGGTGGCAGCGGTGACTCCTACAATGAGCAGTTCTTC
TRBJ1-1 | TRBV4-1 | NA | many | CASSQDAGRDKAFF | TGCGCCAGCAGCCAAGATGCAGGGCGGGATAAAGCTTTCTTT
TRBJ1-1 | TRBV2 | NA | NA | CASRHRSWDTGAFF | TGTGCTAGCAGACACAGGAGTTGGGACACTGGAGCTTTCTTT
TRBJ2-2 | TRBV5-4 | NA | many | CASSKTLNTGELFF | TGTGCCAGCTCGAAGACGCTCAACACCGGGGAGCTGTTTTTT
TRBJ1-2 | TRBV20-1 | TRBD1 | many | CSALRTQTGGNYGYTF | TGCAGTGCTCTCAGAACCCAGACAGGGGGGAACTATGGCTACACCTTC
TRBJ2-5 | TRBV7-9 | NA | many | CASSNTGFQETQYF | TGTGCCAGCAGCAACACGGGATTTCAAGAGACCCAGTACTTC
TRBJ1-2 | TRBV7-9 | NA | many | CASSETGTRYGYTF | TGTGCCAGCAGCGAAACCGGGACCCGCTATGGCTACACCTTC
TRBJ2-7 | TRBV5-1 | TRBD2 | many | CASSLGLARREEQYF | TGCGCCAGCAGCTTGGGACTAGCGCGAAGGGAGGAGCAGTACTTC
TRBJ1-5 | TRBV27 | NA | medium-sized | CASGPQGGNQPQHF | TGTGCCAGCGGTCCTCAGGGAGGCAATCAGCCCCAGCATTTT
TRBJ2-1 | TRBV19 | NA | many | CASSPPGNEQFF | TGTGCCAGTAGTCCCCCCGGTAATGAGCAGTTCTTC
TRBJ2-6 | TRBV2 | NA | many | CARTLSGANVLTF | TGTGCCAGAACACTCTCTGGGGCCAACGTCCTGACTTTC
TRBJ1-1 | TRBV3-1 | NA | many | CASSQGPGGGNTEAFF | TGTGCCAGCAGCCAGGGGCCCGGTGGGGGCAATACTGAAGCTTTCTTT
TRBJ2-5 | TRBV5-5 | NA | few | CASTWTQGFGTQYF | TGTGCCAGCACCTGGACCCAGGGCTTTGGGACCCAGTACTTC
TRBJ2-1 | TRBV6-1 | TRBD1 | many | CASSGTGGNNEQFF | TGTGCCAGCAGCGGGACAGGGGGTAACAATGAGCAGTTCTTC
TRBJ2-7 | TRBV2 | NA | many | CASNPTVYEQYF | TGTGCCAGCAATCCGACCGTTTACGAGCAGTACTTC
TRBJ2-7 | TRBV27 | NA | NA | CASSSKGYEQYF | TGTGCCAGCAGTTCAAAGGGGTACGAGCAGTACTTC
TRBJ2-5 | TRBV5-1 | NA | many | CASSQGLQGRETQYF | TGCGCCAGCAGCCAAGGATTACAGGGCCGGGAGACCCAGTACTTC
TRBJ1-5 | TRBV2 | TRBD1 | many | CASSDQDRGNQPQHF | TGTGCCAGCAGTGACCAGGACAGGGGCAATCAGCCCCAGCATTTT
TRBJ2-7 | TRBV6-1 | TRBD2 | many | CAGQREAYEQYF | TGTGCCGGCCAGCGGGAGGCCTACGAGCAGTACTTC
TRBJ2-7 | TRBV6-2/TRBV6-3 | NA | many | CATRTVSHEQYF | TGTGCCACCCGGACAGTCTCCCACGAGCAGTACTTC